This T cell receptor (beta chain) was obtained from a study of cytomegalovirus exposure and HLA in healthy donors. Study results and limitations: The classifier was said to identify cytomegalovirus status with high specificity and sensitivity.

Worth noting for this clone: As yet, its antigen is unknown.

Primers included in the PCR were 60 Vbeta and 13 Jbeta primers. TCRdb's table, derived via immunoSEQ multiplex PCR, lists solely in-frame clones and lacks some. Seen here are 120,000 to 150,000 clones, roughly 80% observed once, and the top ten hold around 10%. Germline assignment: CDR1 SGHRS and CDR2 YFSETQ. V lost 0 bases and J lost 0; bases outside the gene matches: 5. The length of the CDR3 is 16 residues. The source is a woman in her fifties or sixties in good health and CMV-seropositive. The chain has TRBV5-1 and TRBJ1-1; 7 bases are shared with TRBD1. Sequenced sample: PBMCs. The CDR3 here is CASSLEADRVNTEAFF. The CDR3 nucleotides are TGCGCCAGCAGCTTGGAAGCCGACAGGGTGAACACTGAAGCTTTCTTT.